Listed below are T cell receptor beta chains from one sample, sequenced in a study of T cells in localized non-small cell lung cancer. Assay: immunoSEQ multiplex PCR; the TCRdb copy retains only in-frame clones and omits some. Among 45,000 to 60,000 clones, over 70% were seen once, and the ten largest hold roughly 4.9%. Sequences were derived from PBMCs, sampled before any cancer treatment. The receptors derive from a woman aged 40 to 75 with stage II lung adenocarcinoma. Both conserved end residues are part of each CDR3. The D gene is left open where the match is weak. Clone size appears in some rows only: once, few, many, or a class for an expanded clone.

length,D,V,J,size,DNA,CDR3
11,.,TRBV6-5,TRBJ1-1,.,TGTGCCAGCAGTTCCGAGACTGAAGCTTTCTTT,CASSSETEAFF
16,TRBD1,TRBV19,TRBJ2-7,.,TGTGCCAGTAGTATAGATCCGTGGACAGGGCTCTACGAGCAGTACTTC,CASSIDPWTGLYEQYF
18,.,TRBV7-9,TRBJ2-3,.,TGTGCCAGCGGAACGACGGTGAACACGAGAACTAGCACAGATACGCAGTATTTT,CASGTTVNTRTSTDTQYF
13,.,TRBV25-1,TRBJ1-5,.,TGTGCCAGCAGTGAACCGGACCGCCTACCCCAGCATTTT,CASSEPDRLPQHF
19,.,TRBV18,TRBJ2-6,.,TGTGCCAGCTCACTTGCGGGGGCTCAAGCTCGTTCTGGGGCCAACGTCCTGACTTTC,CASSLAGAQARSGANVLTF
12,.,TRBV5-4,TRBJ2-3,.,TGTGCCAGCAGCTTGGATGCAAATACGCAGTATTTT,CASSLDANTQYF
15,TRBD2,TRBV25-1,TRBJ2-7,.,TGTGCCAGCCACCCAACTAGCGGGGGGGCCCGGGAGCAGTACTTC,CASHPTSGGAREQYF
15,.,TRBV5-1,TRBJ1-4,.,TGCGCCAGCAGCTGGAGGGGTTCAACTAATGAAAAACTGTTTTTT,CASSWRGSTNEKLFF
15,TRBD2,TRBV19,TRBJ2-2,once,TGTGCCAGTAGTCCCGGCTCAGGGAGGGTCGGGGAGCTGTTTTTT,CASSPGSGRVGELFF
14,TRBD1,TRBV12-5,TRBJ1-5,.,TGTGCTAGTGGTTGGGACAGATTATCAGAGCCCCAGCATTTT,CASGWDRLSEPQHF
15,TRBD2,TRBV4-2,TRBJ2-1,.,TGTGCCAGCAGCCAAGAAGCGGGGGGGCCTAATGAGCAGTTCTTC,CASSQEAGGPNEQFF
15,.,TRBV30,TRBJ2-3,.,TGTGCCTGGAGTGCGGGGAAGACAAGCACAGATACGCAGTATTTT,CAWSAGKTSTDTQYF
13,.,TRBV6-5,TRBJ1-1,.,TGTGCCAGCAGTTACTCGTTTGGCACTGAAGCTTTCTTT,CASSYSFGTEAFF
16,.,TRBV4-1,TRBJ1-1,once,TGCGCCAGCAGCCAGGCTAGTACACTCGTGAACACTGAAGCTTTCTTT,CASSQASTLVNTEAFF
12,.,TRBV14,TRBJ2-7,.,TGTGCCAGCAGCCAAGTGGGCTACGAGCAGTACTTC,CASSQVGYEQYF
14,TRBD1,TRBV5-6,TRBJ1-5,.,TGTGCCAGCAGCGCGACAGGGTGGGGGCAGCCCCAGCATTTT,CASSATGWGQPQHF
14,TRBD1,TRBV6-5,TRBJ1-4,.,TGTGCCAGCAGTTGGGGACAGGGTGATGAAAAACTGTTTTTT,CASSWGQGDEKLFF
15,.,TRBV5-1,TRBJ2-6,.,TGCGCCAGCAGCTTGGCGACGGCTGGGGCCAACGTCCTGACTTTC,CASSLATAGANVLTF
14,TRBD1,TRBV7-9,TRBJ2-7,.,TGTGCCAGCAGCTTTGAGGGGGCCTCCGACGAGCAGTACTTC,CASSFEGASDEQYF
14,.,TRBV6-5,TRBJ2-7,.,TGTGCCAGCAGCCAGGGGGGTCAGGGTCGCGAGCAGTACTTC,CASSQGGQGREQYF
16,.,TRBV30,TRBJ2-7,.,TGTGCCTGGAGTGTAGTAGGTAGCAGGGTAGACTACGAGCAGTACTTC,CAWSVVGSRVDYEQYF
15,.,TRBV7-8,TRBJ2-7,.,TGTGCCAGCAGCTTTGGGCCGACTAGCTCCTACGAGCAGTACTTC,CASSFGPTSSYEQYF
12,.,TRBV29-1,TRBJ2-3,.,TGCAGCGTTGATGAAGACACAGATACGCAGTATTTT,CSVDEDTDTQYF
18,TRBD1,TRBV10-3,TRBJ1-1,.,TGTGCCATCAGTGGGCCATCGCCGGGACAGGGGGTGAACACTGAAGCTTTCTTT,CAISGPSPGQGVNTEAFF
12,.,TRBV30,TRBJ1-1,few,TGTGCCTGGAGGGTTGATGGGACTGAAGCTTTCTTT,CAWRVDGTEAFF
16,.,TRBV5-1,TRBJ1-4,.,TGCGCCAGCAGATATGCGGGGTCGGGCTATAATGAAAAACTGTTTTTT,CASRYAGSGYNEKLFF
11,.,TRBV14,TRBJ1-3,.,TGTGCCAGCAGCCAGGGGGCAACCATATATTTT,CASSQGATIYF
13,.,TRBV18,TRBJ1-1,.,TGTGCCAGCTCTGCAGGGGTCGACACTGAAGCTTTCTTT,CASSAGVDTEAFF
12,.,TRBV19,TRBJ2-5,.,TGTGCCAGTAGTGCGCTACAAGAGACCCAGTACTTC,CASSALQETQYF
12,.,TRBV28,TRBJ1-3,.,TGTGCCAGCAGTCCCGGTGGAAACACCATATATTTT,CASSPGGNTIYF
14,TRBD1,TRBV5-1,TRBJ2-7,.,TGCGCCAGCAGCTTCGGGACAGTCTCCTACGAGCAGTACTTC,CASSFGTVSYEQYF
15,TRBD1,TRBV30,TRBJ1-6,.,TGTGCCGGAAAAAGGACAGGGGCCTATAATTCACCCCTCCACTTT,CAGKRTGAYNSPLHF
18,.,TRBV28,TRBJ2-7,.,TGTGCCAGCAGTTTTTCGGCAGGGTTAGGTTCGTTAGGCTACGAGCAGTACTTC,CASSFSAGLGSLGYEQYF
17,.,TRBV7-9,TRBJ2-3,.,TGTGCCAGCAGCTTAGGACCGGGCCCATGGAGCACAGATACGCAGTATTTT,CASSLGPGPWSTDTQYF
13,TRBD2,TRBV19,TRBJ2-7,.,TGTGCCAGTAGTATGAGGACTAGCGACGAGCAGTACTTC,CASSMRTSDEQYF
13,.,TRBV19,TRBJ2-5,.,TGTGCCAGTAGTAGTTATGACCAAGAGACCCAGTACTTC,CASSSYDQETQYF
15,.,TRBV5-1,TRBJ1-1,.,TGCGCCAGCAGCTTGGTCCAGGCCTTGAACACTGAAGCTTTCTTT,CASSLVQALNTEAFF
12,TRBD2,TRBV7-2,TRBJ2-1,.,TGTGCCAGCAGCTTAGCGTTGGATAGCGGGGTCTTC,CASSLALDSGVF
17,.,TRBV25-1,TRBJ1-1,.,TGTGCCAGCAGTGAAATCGGTCAGGGGCGGATGAACACTGAAGCTTTCTTT,CASSEIGQGRMNTEAFF
18,.,TRBV25-1,TRBJ2-6,.,TGTGCCAGCAGTGAATCGGTGGGGCACGGCTCTGGGGCCAACGTCCTGACTTTC,CASSESVGHGSGANVLTF
13,.,TRBV2,TRBJ2-7,.,TGTGCCAGCAGTCCGGACGGAGCCTACGAGCAGTACTTC,CASSPDGAYEQYF
17,TRBD1,TRBV14,TRBJ1-3,few,TGTGCCAGCAGCCAAGGGGACAGGGTATACTCTGGAAACACCATATATTTT,CASSQGDRVYSGNTIYF
14,.,TRBV6-6,TRBJ2-1,.,TGTGCCAGCAGGGACCCCACCGGCTACAATGAGCAGTTCTTC,CASRDPTGYNEQFF
13,.,TRBV15,TRBJ1-5,.,TGTGCCACCAGCAGAGATCAGGGGCAGCCCCAGCATTTT,CATSRDQGQPQHF
13,TRBD1,TRBV27,TRBJ2-7,.,TGTGCCAGCGGACGGGACAGGGCCTACGAGCAGTACTTC,CASGRDRAYEQYF
13,.,TRBV6-1,TRBJ2-1,.,TGTGCCAGCAGTGAAGCGCATAGGAATGAGCAGTTCTTC,CASSEAHRNEQFF
12,.,TRBV30,TRBJ2-7,once,TGTGCCTGGGGCCCTAGCTCCTACGAGCAGTACTTC,CAWGPSSYEQYF
14,TRBD1,TRBV25-1,TRBJ1-2,.,TGTGCCAGCAGCAAGACAGGGGATGGCTATGGCTACACCTTC,CASSKTGDGYGYTF
14,TRBD1,TRBV5-4,TRBJ2-1,once,TGTGCCAGCAGCTTCGGGACAGGCAGAAATGAGCAGTTCTTC,CASSFGTGRNEQFF